The clone carrying this T cell receptor beta chain appeared many times. Its cognate antigen is unknown. This record belongs to a study of T cell repertoires in cytomegalovirus infection. At the level of the study: Public TCR beta signatures provided an indication of both CMV infection and a matching HLA type.

The study's findings and limits: HLA-C-restricted CMV clonotypes gave the most frequent clonotype in two of eight donors.

TCRdb re-derived calls from the reads in MiXCR, one entry per CDR3 protein. There are around 170,000 distinct CDR3 sequences in the sample; around 15% occur only once, and over 25% lies in the top ten. Germline V gene lookup returns CDR1 SEHNR and CDR2 FQNEAQ (reference sequence). V lost 5 bases to trimming and J lost 0 bases; unmatched junction nucleotides: 6. There are 16 residues in the CDR3. The chain is built from TRBV7-9 and TRBJ1-4; 7 bases line up with TRBD1. The sample taken for sequencing was PBMCs. The origin of this receptor is a human donor in good health (CMV status not recorded). Some clones in this sample may be carry-over from other donors' samples. DNA of the CDR3: TGTGCCAGCAGCCCCCGGACAGGACCAACTAATGAAAAACTGTTTTTT. Its translation: CASSPRTGPTNEKLFF.